This T cell receptor beta chain appears in the sequencing data of a study of identical twins. Study outcomes and limitations: Out-of-frame TCR alpha sharing observed in monozygotic twins exceeded model estimates. The more abundant beta clonotypes in cord blood had fewer insertions, and memory repertoires did not show this. Weaker excess twin sharing was observed in beta out-of-frame sequences.

TCRdb processed the 5' RACE reads anew with MiXCR; each CDR3 protein has one entry. The sample contains under 300,000 distinct CDR3 sequences, more than 12% of which appear only once. This clonotype was picked up many times. The antigen is undetermined. V gave up 8 bases and J gave up 0 bases, with 10 bases separating them. The V gene's germline CDR1 is ENHRY and CDR2 SYGVKD. The CDR3 covers 14 residues. The genes are TRBV10-3 and TRBJ2-2; D remains unclear. This TCR was recovered from a woman aged 18 to 35 in good health. The sequenced material came from memory (CD45RO+) T cells sorted from blood. CDR3 nucleotides: TGTGCCATCGGTTCAGGCACGAACACCGGGGAGCTGTTTTTT. Amino acids: CAIGSGTNTGELFF.